Shown below are 2 T cell receptor beta chains from a single sample sequenced in a study of Ad26.COV2.S vaccination and SARS-CoV-2 variants. This table comes from immunoSEQ multiplex PCR, and its TCRdb copy is limited to in-frame clones, with some not included. The sample comprises 300,000 to 450,000 clones, about 91% of which are singletons, and around 4% rests with the top ten. The sample consisted of peripheral blood, taken after recovery from COVID-19. The receptor set was obtained from a human donor who had recovered from COVID-19.

This clone was observed a single time. The genes are TRBV9 and TRBJ2-6; no firm D call. The germline V gene encodes CDR1 SGDLS and CDR2 YYNGEE. This CDR3 region has 15 residues. The V end lost 4 bases, the J end lost 3 bases, and 11 bases lay between the germline ends. Written as DNA, the CDR3 is TGTGCCAGCAGCCCCCCTGGGGTTGGGGCCAACGTCCTGACTTTC. Translated, it gives CASSPPGVGANVLTF.

The chain has TRBV15 and TRBJ1-5, with D possibly TRBD1 on 5 matching bases. The CDR3 totals 15 residues. V was clipped by 0 bases and J by 1 base, with 7 bases between them. The V gene's germline CDR1 is LNHNV and CDR2 YYDKDF (reference sequence). CDR3 in DNA: TGTGCCACCAGCAGAGATTCAGGGAGCAATCAGCCCCAGCATTTT. It is translated as CATSRDSGSNQPQHF.